This TCR beta chain comes out of a study of cytomegalovirus exposure and HLA in healthy donors. The primer mix had 60 Vbeta and 13 Jbeta primers. TCRdb's copy holds only in-frame clones and misses some; the assay was immunoSEQ multiplex PCR. The sample consists of around 170,000 clones, just under 80% of them appearing once. J was trimmed by 4 bases and V by 3 bases; bases with no gene match: 14. The CDR3 is 17 amino acids. Germline loops: CDR1 SQVTM, CDR2 ANQGSEA. This chain joins TRBV29-1 and TRBJ1-1, with 10 positions matching TRBD1. The specimen sequenced was PBMCs. This receptor was taken from a woman aged 40 to 50 in good health and CMV-seropositive. The CDR3 sequence: CSVEALRTGGFVTEAFF. The CDR3 nucleotides read TGCAGCGTTGAGGCCTTAAGGACAGGGGGGTTTGTCACTGAAGCTTTCTTT.